Listed below are T cell receptor beta chains from one sample, sequenced in a study of regulatory T cells in long-lasting Graves disease. A single record per CDR3 protein comes from TCRdb applying MiXCR to the multiplex PCR reads. Here the sample spans about 430,000 distinct CDR3 sequences, around 23% being singletons. The sample consisted of peripheral blood mononuclear cells (PBMCs), taken when the disease was refractory, from a patient treated with antithyroid drugs. All receptors come from a female donor with Graves disease. Each CDR3 is given with its conserved first and last residue. A D gene is named only where the DNA matches it firmly. The size of a clone is reported for some rows only, either as once, few or many, or as a class for expanded clones.

>TRBJ2-2|TRBV3-1|-|-
CASSQDLISGELFF
TGTGCCAGCAGCCAAGATCTGATCTCTGGGGAGCTGTTTTTT
>TRBJ2-7|TRBV6-1|-|TRBD1
CASIIGGPTYEQYF
TGTGCCAGCATCATAGGGGGCCCGACCTACGAGCAGTACTTC
>TRBJ2-4|TRBV20-1|many|-
CSARQGAKNIQYF
TGCAGTGCTAGACAGGGGGCCAAAAACATTCAGTACTTC
>TRBJ2-5|TRBV3-1|many|TRBD2
CASSRLAEETQYF
TGTGCCAGCAGCCGACTAGCGGAAGAGACCCAGTACTTC
>TRBJ2-5|TRBV2|many|TRBD2
CASNRGGPKETQYF
TGTGCCAGCAATCGGGGAGGGCCAAAAGAGACCCAGTACTTC
>TRBJ2-1|TRBV24-1|once|TRBD1
CATSDLNGGQGGNGEQFF
TGTGCCACCAGTGATTTGAATGGTGGACAGGGGGGGAACGGTGAGCAGTTCTTC
>TRBJ2-5|TRBV18|-|-
CASSPTTGLLRDMDWAQYF
TGTGCCAGCTCACCGACCACCGGACTCCTCCGGGACATGGACTGGGCCCAGTACTTC
>TRBJ2-2|TRBV4-2|few|-
CASSQETNQSGELFF
TGTGCCAGCAGCCAAGAGACAAATCAGTCCGGGGAGCTGTTTTTT
>TRBJ2-7|TRBV2|many|TRBD1
CASRTGTGGNYEQYF
TGTGCCAGCAGGACCGGGACAGGGGGAAACTACGAGCAGTACTTC
>TRBJ2-7|TRBV7-9|many|-
CASSTWTTTYEQYF
TGTGCCAGCAGCACTTGGACTACCACCTACGAGCAGTACTTC
>TRBJ1-5|TRBV19|many|-
CASKAGRAGNQPQHF
TGTGCCAGTAAGGCGGGCAGGGCGGGCAATCAGCCCCAGCATTTT
>TRBJ2-7|TRBV7-9|many|TRBD2
CASSITSDEQYF
TGTGCCAGCAGCATAACTAGCGACGAGCAGTACTTC
>TRBJ2-5|TRBV12-3/TRBV12-4|many|-
CASSFERGETQYF
TGTGCCAGCAGTTTCGAGCGTGGAGAGACCCAGTACTTC
>TRBJ1-2|TRBV7-9|few|-
CASSLADLDGYTF
TGTGCCAGCAGCTTAGCGGACCTTGATGGCTACACCTTC
>TRBJ1-1|TRBV7-9|many|-
CASSLGTENTEAFF
TGTGCCAGCAGCTTAGGAACAGAGAACACTGAAGCTTTCTTT
>TRBJ2-5|TRBV25-1|-|-
CASSEPPRPETQYF
TGTGCCAGCAGTGAACCTCCCAGACCAGAGACCCAGTACTTC
>TRBJ2-7|TRBV20-1|-|TRBD1
CSAWRQGSSYEQYF
TGCAGTGCTTGGCGACAGGGGAGCTCCTACGAGCAGTACTTC
>TRBJ1-5|TRBV15|many|-
CATSRGRDTVHQPQHF
TGTGCCACCAGCAGAGGCCGGGACACCGTACATCAGCCCCAGCATTTT
>TRBJ1-5|TRBV5-1|many|TRBD1
CASSPRQGVSNQPQHF
TGCGCCAGCAGCCCAAGACAGGGAGTGAGCAATCAGCCCCAGCATTTT
>TRBJ1-4|TRBV20-1|-|TRBD1
CSATGGAYEKLFF
TGCAGTGCTACAGGGGGTGCCTATGAAAAACTGTTTTTT
>TRBJ2-5|TRBV9|-|-
CASSVGQVGFMETQYF
TGTGCCAGCAGCGTAGGGCAAGTAGGGTTTATGGAGACCCAGTACTTC